These 32 T cell receptor beta chains originate from one sample sequenced in a study of blood T cell repertoires in COVID-19. Only in-frame clones appear in the TCRdb table, and some are missing; sequencing was by immunoSEQ multiplex PCR. The repertoire includes 200,000 to 300,000 clones, around nine tenths of them detected once, and around 5.1% sits in the top ten. Input material: peripheral blood. All receptors derive from a woman in her sixties or seventies with COVID-19, enrolled during active disease.

The rearrangement joins TRBV30 to TRBJ1-6; tentative D call: TRBD1 (5 bases). The CDR3 has 14 amino acids. Trimming removed 3 bases at V and 8 bases at J, with 14 bases between. Per the germline V gene, CDR1 is GTSNPN and CDR2 is SVGIG (reference sequence). The CDR3 spells CAWSVGGTYSPLHF. The CDR3 bases are TGTGCCTGGAGCGTCGGGGGGACGTATTCACCCCTCCACTTT.

In this sample, this clone turned up once. The rearrangement uses TRBV6-6 and TRBJ1-1, with D maybe TRBD1 (5 bases). The CDR3 has 14 residues. Trimming cost V 2 bases and J 2 bases, with 9 bases left between them. The V gene's germline CDR1 is MNHNY and CDR2 SVGAGI (reference sequence). The CDR3 here is CASSYAGTNTEAFF. The CDR3 region has the DNA TGTGCCAGCAGTTACGCAGGGACTAACACTGAAGCTTTCTTT.

The J gene is TRBJ2-5, the V gene TRBV4-2; TRBD2 matches 7 bases. The CDR3 extends over 16 amino acids. V gave up 4 bases and J gave up 2 bases; unmatched junction bases: 10. Looked up from germline, CDR1 is LGHNA and CDR2 is YNFKEQ. Written as DNA, the CDR3 is TGTGCCAGCAGCCGTTTTGGGAGCGGGGCTCAAGAGACCCAGTACTTC. It yields the protein CASSRFGSGAQETQYF.

The chain uses TRBV19 and TRBJ1-4, with a possible D match to TRBD1 (6 bases). Germline-derived CDR1 and CDR2 are LNHDA and SQIVND (reference sequence). The V end lost 6 bases, the J end lost 8 bases, and 19 bases lay between the germline ends. CDR3 length equals 15 residues. The CDR3 sequence: CASSDLGTFLEKLFF. The DNA of the CDR3 is TGTGCCAGTAGCGACCTCGGGACATTTCTAGAAAAACTGTTTTTT.

The rearrangement uses TRBV5-4 and TRBJ2-2; 10 bases map to TRBD2. CDR3 length: 16 residues. V was clipped by 2 bases and J by 6 bases; unmatched bases: 7. Germline V gene lookup returns CDR1 SGHNT and CDR2 YYREEE (reference sequence). The CDR3: CASSLPSGSGSGELFF. The CDR3 DNA reads TGTGCCAGCAGCTTACCTAGCGGGAGTGGTTCCGGGGAGCTGTTTTTT.

This clone was seen more than once but under ten times. The genes are TRBV6-5 and TRBJ2-7, with no clear D. The CDR3 is 14 amino acids. CDR1 MNHEY and CDR2 SVGAGI come from the germline V gene. V dropped 7 bases and J dropped 3 bases, with 16 bases sitting between them. This CDR3 is CASTSGPTNYEQYF. CDR3 nucleotides: TGTGCCAGCACCTCGGGTCCTACCAACTACGAGCAGTACTTC.

The chain has TRBV29-1 and TRBJ2-7; 9 bases align to TRBD1. The CDR3 runs 17 residues. Germline V lookup: CDR1 SQVTM, CDR2 ANQGSEA. Losses at the gene ends were 7 bases for V and 6 bases for J; bases not matched to a gene: 22. CDR3 protein: CSARTGAARGKYGEQYF. In DNA, the CDR3 is TGCAGCGCACGGACAGGGGCGGCGCGCGGGAAATACGGCGAGCAGTACTTC.

The J gene is TRBJ2-7, the V gene TRBV5-1, with 7 nucleotides matching TRBD1. In germline, CDR1 is SGHRS, CDR2 YFSETQ. The ends lost 4 bases at V and 2 bases at J; junction bases unmatched: 9. This CDR3 spans 15 amino acids. The CDR3 region has the DNA TGCGCCAGCAGCCTGATCGGGGACAGCACCTACGAGCAGTACTTC. It yields the protein CASSLIGDSTYEQYF.

The sample holds one count of this clone. The chain links TRBV19 to TRBJ2-1, with 13 bases that match TRBD2. Germline trimming cut 6 bases from V and 4 bases from J; bases unmatched to any gene: 6. The germline gives CDR1 LNHDA, CDR2 SQIVND (reference sequence). The CDR3 covers 16 residues. The CDR3 is CASSRTSGSLYNEQFF. CDR3 coding DNA: TGTGCCAGTAGCAGGACTAGCGGGAGTTTATACAATGAGCAGTTCTTC.

This chain's CDR3 is CASSRGSAYGYTF. In DNA, the CDR3 is TGCGCCAGCAGCCGAGGATCAGCGTATGGCTACACCTTC. V and J are TRBV5-1 and TRBJ1-2; D ambiguous. Trimming cost V 4 bases and J 5 bases, with 12 bases left between them. CDR3 length equals 13 residues. The germline V gene has CDR1 SGHRS and CDR2 YFSETQ.

Note on this clone: The junction departs from the called germline gene at one end, perhaps through a read error. The chain links TRBV29-1 to TRBJ2-1, with D hard to call. CDR3 length: 11 residues. Germline CDR1 reads SQVTM; CDR2 reads ANQGSEA. CDR3 in DNA: TGCAGCGTTGAAGTCTACCATGAGCAGTTCTTC. Translation: CSVEVYHEQFF.

This clone was counted a single time. The V call is TRBV2, the J call TRBJ1-1; D is ambiguous. This CDR3 spans 14 amino acids. CDR1 SNHLY and CDR2 FYNNEI come from the germline V gene. V lost 2 bases and J 2 bases, leaving 9 bases between the germline ends. CDR3 residues: CASSELDTNTEAFF. In DNA, the CDR3 is TGTGCCAGCAGTGAACTAGATACCAACACTGAAGCTTTCTTT.

The chain combines TRBV9 with TRBJ2-7; D unresolved. The V gene's germline CDR1 is SGDLS and CDR2 YYNGEE. The CDR3 covers 14 residues. Trimming took off 0 bases at V and 5 bases at J, with 12 bases between the two ends. This CDR3 is CASSVDQTRDEQYF. The DNA of the CDR3 is TGTGCCAGCAGCGTAGATCAAACCCGGGACGAGCAGTACTTC.

This chain uses TRBV18 with TRBJ2-1; TRBD2 agrees at 9 bases. CDR1 and CDR2 (germline): KGHSH, LQKENI. V shed 3 bases and J 8 bases; nucleotides not matched to a gene: 11. The CDR3 runs to 16 residues. The CDR3 DNA follows: TGTGCCAGCTCACCTTCCCCCCGCGGGAGGGACTATGAGCAGTTCTTC. It translates to CASSPSPRGRDYEQFF.

This rearrangement joins TRBV2 to TRBJ1-5; no clear D. Germline CDR1 is SNHLY and CDR2 is FYNNEI. The V and J ends lost 4 bases and 11 bases respectively, with 12 bases between them. This CDR3 has 12 residues. The DNA for the CDR3 is TGTGCCAGCAGTGGGGAGAAACCGGCCCAGCATTTT. This sequence encodes CASSGEKPAQHF.

This chain connects TRBV5-1 to TRBJ2-7; weak D call: TRBD2 (5 bases). Trimming cost V 4 bases and J 0 bases, with 14 bases left between them. CDR1 and CDR2 (germline): SGHRS, YFSETQ. The length of the CDR3 is 15 residues. CDR3 loop: CASSQTSASSYEQYF. The DNA for the CDR3 is TGCGCCAGCAGCCAAACTAGTGCCAGCTCCTACGAGCAGTACTTC.

The chain employs TRBV5-4 and TRBJ2-1; 7 bases line up with TRBD1. The CDR3 totals 15 residues. V shed 4 bases and J 8 bases; nucleotides not matched to a gene: 12. CDR1 and CDR2 (germline): SGHNT, YYREEE (reference sequence). CDR3: CASSPGTARGYEQFF. CDR3 nucleotides: TGTGCCAGCAGCCCGGGGACAGCGAGGGGTTATGAGCAGTTCTTC.

This clone was seen a handful of times. The chain couples TRBV9 to TRBJ2-2; tentative D call: TRBD2 (6 bases). Germline V gives CDR1 SGDLS, CDR2 YYNGEE. The length of the CDR3 is 15 residues. Trimming took 3 bases from V and 5 from J, leaving 14 bases between them. CDR3 loop: CASSAGVGRTGELFF. The CDR3 DNA is TGTGCCAGCAGCGCGGGGGTAGGGAGAACCGGGGAGCTGTTTTTT.

This clone was detected a few times. J is TRBJ2-5 and V is TRBV29-1; TRBD2 matches at 7 bases. CDR1 SQVTM and CDR2 ANQGSEA come from the germline V gene. This CDR3 has 12 residues. Losses at the gene ends were 7 bases for V and 5 bases for J; bases not matched to a gene: 7. The CDR3 bases are TGCAGCGCCCGGAGGGGAGGGGAGACCCAGTACTTC. Translating it yields CSARRGGETQYF.

The gene calls are TRBV30 and TRBJ2-1; no clear D. The CDR3 runs 12 residues. The ends were cut back, 0 bases at V and 9 bases at J, with 9 bases in the middle. In germline, CDR1 is GTSNPN, CDR2 SVGIG (reference sequence). The CDR3 sequence is CAWSVWRGEQFF. Written as DNA, the CDR3 is TGTGCCTGGAGTGTGTGGCGCGGTGAGCAGTTCTTC.

The chain uses TRBV6-2 or TRBV6-3 and TRBJ2-2; the D is unclear. Germline CDR1 is MNHEY and CDR2 is SVGEGT. CDR3 length equals 14 residues. The V and J ends lost 6 bases and 6 bases respectively, with 14 bases between them. Here the CDR3 DNA reads TGTGCCAGCAGCCAACCGGTCCCCGCCGGGGAGCTGTTTTTT. It is translated as CASSQPVPAGELFF.

The chain couples TRBV20-1 to TRBJ1-5; TRBD1 aligns across 8 bases. This CDR3 comprises 11 residues. V was clipped by 4 bases and J by 10 bases; unmatched bases: 3. Germline CDR1 reads DFQATT; CDR2 reads SNEGSKA (reference sequence). CDR3 loop: CSATGQGPQHF. CDR3 bases: TGCAGTGCTACAGGACAGGGACCCCAGCATTTT.

The chain employs TRBV5-4 and TRBJ1-1, with D possibly TRBD1 on 5 matching bases. V was trimmed by 0 bases and J by 10 bases, leaving 13 bases between them. The CDR3 spans 13 residues. Germline CDR1 is SGHNT and CDR2 is YYREEE (reference sequence). In nucleotides, the CDR3 is TGTGCCAGCAGCTTGGTCGGGGGAGAAGGAGCTTTCTTT. It encodes CASSLVGGEGAFF. The full variable domain, completed using reference TRBV5-4 and TRBJ1-1, is ETGVTQSPTHLIKTRGQQVTLRCSSQSGHNTVSWYQQALGQGPQFIFQYYREEENGRGNFPPRFSGLQFPNYSSELNVNALELDDSALYLCASSLVGGEGAFFGQGTRLTVV.

The rearrangement uses TRBV5-1 and TRBJ1-1; 8 bases are shared with TRBD1. Germline V lookup: CDR1 SGHRS, CDR2 YFSETQ. Losses at the gene ends were 0 bases for V and 7 bases for J; bases not matched to a gene: 8. The CDR3 is 15 residues long. CDR3 DNA sequence: TGCGCCAGCAGCTTGGTAGCAGGGGGCGCCGGTGAAGCTTTCTTT. It specifies CASSLVAGGAGEAFF.

The rearrangement joins TRBV24-1 to TRBJ1-5, with no clear D. CDR3 length equals 14 residues. Germline V gene lookup returns CDR1 KGHDR and CDR2 SFDVKD. Trimming stripped 9 bases from V and 4 bases from J, with 15 bases between. The CDR3, as DNA: TGTGCCACCTCCTCCGGGATGTGGAATCAGCCCCAGCATTTT. It translates to CATSSGMWNQPQHF.

The chain carries TRBV5-5 and TRBJ2-1; D unresolved. The germline CDR1 and CDR2 sequences are SGHKS and YYEKEE (reference sequence). V was trimmed by 4 bases and J by 6 bases, leaving 17 bases between them. The CDR3 spans 15 residues. The CDR3 DNA reads as TGTGCCAGCAGCCCACCGGGTGGCATCGGCAATGAGCAGTTCTTC. It is translated as CASSPPGGIGNEQFF. The complete variable domain, with remaining parts taken from reference TRBV5-5 and TRBJ2-1, reads DAGVTQSPTHLIKTRGQQVTLRCSPISGHKSVSWYQQVLGQGPQFIFQYYEKEERGRGNFPDRFSARQFPNYSSELNVNALLLGDSALYLCASSPPGGIGNEQFFGPGTRLTVL.

The chain carries TRBV11-3 and TRBJ2-1, with D possibly matching TRBD2 (5 bases). The V end lost 0 bases, the J end lost 8 bases, and 8 bases lay between the germline ends. CDR3 length: 13 amino acids. CDR1 is SGHNT and CDR2 is YENEEA in the germline V gene. For the CDR3, the DNA is TGTGCCAGCAGCTTAGATCTGAGGGATGAGCAGTTCTTC. This encodes CASSLDLRDEQFF.

The chain joins TRBV7-3 to TRBJ2-2, with 7 bases lining up with TRBD2. J was trimmed by 8 bases and V by 9 bases; bases with no gene match: 12. Germline loops: CDR1 SGHTA, CDR2 FQGTGA. The CDR3 is 14 amino acids. The CDR3 bases are TGTGCCAGTAAGCTGGGCGGGAGTGAGGGGGAGCTGTTTTTT. This codes for CASKLGGSEGELFF.

This chain links TRBV11-3 with TRBJ2-3; 7 positions agree with TRBD1. Germline lookup yields CDR1 SGHNT and CDR2 YENEEA. Trimming removed 3 bases from V and 2 bases from J; junction bases left unmatched: 8. The CDR3 runs to 16 residues. The CDR3 coding sequence is TGTGCCAGCAGCTTGGGGCTACAGGGGTACACAGATACGCAGTATTTT. Amino acid sequence: CASSLGLQGYTDTQYF.

The V call is TRBV19, the J call TRBJ1-1; no clear D gene. The CDR3 is 13 amino acids. The germline V gene encodes CDR1 LNHDA and CDR2 SQIVND (reference sequence). Trimming took 1 base from V and 1 from J, leaving 4 bases between them. The CDR3 region has the DNA TGTGCCAGTAGTATAGTACAGAACACTGAAGCTTTCTTT. Its protein is CASSIVQNTEAFF.

The rearrangement links TRBV3-1 (or the pseudogene TRBV3-2) to TRBJ1-6, with D unclear. CDR1 LGHDT and CDR2 YNNKEL come from the germline V gene (reference sequence). V lost 1 base and J 7 bases, leaving 14 bases between the germline ends. The CDR3 totals 16 residues. The CDR3 nucleotides read TGTGCCAGCAGCCAAGGTCCAGGCTCGGTCAATTCACCCCTCCACTTT. This gives the protein CASSQGPGSVNSPLHF.

This chain uses TRBV18 with TRBJ2-5; TRBD1 aligns across 9 bases. Germline CDR1 KGHSH, CDR2 LQKENI. This CDR3 spans 16 amino acids. J was trimmed by 5 bases and V by 3 bases; bases with no gene match: 10. The CDR3 region is CASSPWDRVRGETQYF. The DNA of the CDR3 is TGTGCCAGCTCACCCTGGGACAGGGTCCGGGGGGAGACCCAGTACTTC.